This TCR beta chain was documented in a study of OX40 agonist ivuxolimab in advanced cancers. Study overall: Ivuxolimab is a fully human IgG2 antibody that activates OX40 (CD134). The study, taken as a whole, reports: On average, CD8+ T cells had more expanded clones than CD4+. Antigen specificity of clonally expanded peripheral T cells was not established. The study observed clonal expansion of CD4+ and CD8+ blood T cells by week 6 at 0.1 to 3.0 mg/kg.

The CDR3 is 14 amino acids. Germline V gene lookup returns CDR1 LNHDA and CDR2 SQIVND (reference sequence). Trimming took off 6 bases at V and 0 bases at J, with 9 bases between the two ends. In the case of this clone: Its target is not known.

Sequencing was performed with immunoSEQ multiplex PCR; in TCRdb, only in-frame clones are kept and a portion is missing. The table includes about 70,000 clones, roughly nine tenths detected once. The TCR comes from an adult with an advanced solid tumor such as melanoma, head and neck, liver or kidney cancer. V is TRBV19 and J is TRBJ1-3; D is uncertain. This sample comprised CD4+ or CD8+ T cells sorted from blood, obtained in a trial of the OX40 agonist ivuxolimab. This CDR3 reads CASRADFSGNTIYF. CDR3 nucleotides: TGTGCCAGTAGGGCGGACTTCTCTGGAAACACCATATATTTT. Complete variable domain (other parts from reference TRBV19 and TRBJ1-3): DGGITQSPKYLFRKEGQNVTLSCEQNLNHDAMYWYRQDPGQGLRLIYYSQIVNDFQKGDIAEGYSVSREKKESFPLTVTSAQKNPTAFYLCASRADFSGNTIYFGEGSWLTVV.